The clone carrying this TCR beta chain was counted at least ten times. The antigen remains unidentified. The CDR3 has 14 residues. Germline lookup yields CDR1 SQVTM and CDR2 ANQGSEA. Trimming left V 0 bases short and J 1 base short, with 6 bases between. This sample was taken from a study of T cells after yellow fever vaccination. Study overall: Preparing low-cell-number fractions relied on SMART-Seq v4 Ultra Low Input. Study observations and caveats: FACS-sorted repertoires could harbor abundant contaminating bulk-population clonotypes. Among all clonotypes, a small share was observed in both CD4 and CD8 compartments. The booster response re-showed most primary clones: about 96% CD4, 88% CD8.

Each CDR3 protein gets one entry after TCRdb re-called the 5' RACE reads with MiXCR. The sample holds 200,000 to 250,000 distinct CDR3 sequences, 3.2% seen once. The specimen comprised CD4+ T cells sorted from PBMCs, sampled 10 days after the yellow fever booster vaccination. The chain combines TRBV29-1 with TRBJ2-2; D possibly corresponds to TRBD2 (5 bases). This clonotype was sampled from a man aged 18 to 35 who received the YFV17D yellow fever vaccine. CDR3 nucleotides: TGCAGCGTTGAAGATGGAGGGAACACCGGGGAGCTGTTTTTT. Its translation is CSVEDGGNTGELFF.